The rows below give T cell receptor beta chains drawn from one sample of a study of blood T cell repertoires in COVID-19. Produced via immunoSEQ multiplex PCR; TCRdb's table is partial and in-frame only. The profile covers around 300,000 clones, with roughly 90% appearing a single time and about 4.5% taken by the ten largest. The sample consisted of PBMCs or T cells enriched from blood (not recorded which). The source of these receptors is a woman between 18 and 29 years old with acute COVID-19. CDR3s include the opening cysteine and the closing phenylalanine or tryptophan. The order of the fields is J gene, D gene, V gene, clone size, CDR3 protein, CDR3 DNA. A D gene is named only where the DNA matches it firmly. Clone size is given for some rows only: seen once, a few or many times, or a class if the clone is expanded.

TRBJ1-6,TRBD1,TRBV28,.,CASNGQGYNSPLHF,TGTGCCAGCAACGGACAGGGTTATAATTCACCCCTCCACTTT
TRBJ2-3,.,TRBV19,once,CASSPGTYTDTQYF,TGTGCCAGTTCCCCCGGGACTTACACAGATACGCAGTATTTT
TRBJ1-1,.,TRBV3-1/TRBV3-2,.,CASSQEGAGGEAFF,TGTGCCAGCAGCCAAGAAGGAGCCGGGGGTGAAGCTTTCTTT
TRBJ2-6,.,TRBV3-1/TRBV3-2,.,CASSQDRAGANVLTF,TGTGCCAGCAGCCAAGACAGGGCTGGGGCCAACGTCCTGACTTTC
TRBJ2-5,.,TRBV5-1,.,CASRVMTQGGETQYF,TGCGCCAGCAGGGTGATGACACAGGGTGGAGAGACCCAGTACTTC
TRBJ1-2,TRBD1,TRBV19,.,CAIRQGADGYTF,TGTGCCATTCGACAGGGGGCGGATGGCTACACCTTC
TRBJ2-5,.,TRBV7-3,.,CASSPTGHPQETQYF,TGTGCCAGCAGCCCCACCGGACACCCCCAAGAGACCCAGTACTTC
TRBJ2-1,.,TRBV19,.,CASKASYNEQFF,TGTGCCAGTAAAGCGTCCTACAATGAGCAGTTCTTC
TRBJ2-2,TRBD1,TRBV19,.,CASSTMTGASGELFF,TGTGCCAGTAGTACAATGACAGGGGCGAGCGGGGAGCTGTTTTTT
TRBJ2-1,.,TRBV19,.,CASSVSISSYNEQFF,TGTGCCAGTAGTGTTAGTATAAGTTCCTACAATGAGCAGTTCTTC
TRBJ2-7,.,TRBV28,.,CASSFGLYEQYF,TGTGCCAGCAGCTTTGGACTGTATGAGCAGTACTTC
TRBJ1-4,TRBD1,TRBV5-1,.,CASSFTFQGAREKLFF,TGCGCCAGCAGCTTTACCTTCCAGGGGGCGCGGGAAAAACTGTTTTTT
TRBJ2-5,.,TRBV29-1,.,CSVTVRGPQETQYF,TGCAGCGTTACGGTCAGGGGCCCACAAGAGACCCAGTACTTC
TRBJ2-5,TRBD2,TRBV14,.,CASSQGPSGRLEETQYF,TGTGCCAGCAGCCAAGGCCCTAGCGGGCGGCTTGAAGAGACCCAGTACTTC
TRBJ2-5,.,TRBV27,.,CASSLITGLGKETQYF,TGTGCCAGCAGTTTAATCACAGGGCTGGGGAAAGAGACCCAGTACTTC
TRBJ2-1,TRBD2,TRBV10-1,.,CASSTSGSRRNEQFF,TGCGCCAGCAGTACTAGCGGGAGCCGGCGCAATGAGCAGTTCTTC
TRBJ1-6,TRBD1,TRBV11-2,.,CASSLVRQGALGLNSPLHF,TGTGCCAGCAGCTTAGTCCGGCAGGGGGCGCTAGGATTAAATTCACCCCTCCACTTT
TRBJ2-3,.,TRBV28,.,CASSQDRNTDTQYF,TGTGCCAGCAGTCAGGACAGAAACACAGATACGCAGTATTTT
TRBJ2-7,TRBD2,TRBV9,.,CASSVGGSGMGEQYF,TGTGCCAGCAGCGTAGGGGGTAGCGGGATGGGCGAGCAGTACTTC
TRBJ2-1,.,TRBV18,.,CASSSRGGNEQFF,TGTGCCAGCTCCTCAAGAGGAGGAAATGAGCAGTTCTTC
TRBJ1-2,.,TRBV28,.,CASSYRERGYTF,TGTGCCAGCAGTTATCGGGAGAGGGGCTACACCTTC
TRBJ1-2,TRBD1,TRBV5-1,.,CASSLGTGDGYTF,TGCGCCAGCAGCTTGGGGACAGGGGATGGCTACACCTTC
TRBJ2-3,.,TRBV3-1/TRBV3-2,.,CASGNFDTQYF,TGTGCCAGCGGCAATTTTGATACGCAGTATTTT
TRBJ2-3,TRBD2,TRBV5-3,.,CASDSGRPTDTQYF,TGTGCCAGTGATAGCGGGAGACCCACAGATACGCAGTATTTT
TRBJ2-4,TRBD2,TRBV7-6,.,CASSPSGRAKNIQYF,TGTGCCAGCAGCCCTAGCGGGAGGGCCAAAAACATTCAGTACTTC
TRBJ2-6,.,TRBV10-3,.,CAISESGPGAGANVLTF,TGTGCCATCAGTGAGTCGGGACCAGGGGCCGGGGCCAACGTCCTGACTTTC
TRBJ1-2,TRBD1,TRBV10-3,.,CAIMGGTGNYGYTF,TGTGCCATCATGGGGGGGACAGGGAACTATGGCTACACCTTC
TRBJ1-5,TRBD1,TRBV23-1,.,CASSPSHWGQGDPPQHF,TGCGCCAGCAGTCCCTCCCACTGGGGACAGGGGGATCCGCCCCAGCATTTT
TRBJ1-2,TRBD1,TRBV14,.,CASREAGTGSGYTF,TGTGCCAGCAGGGAAGCCGGGACAGGGTCGGGCTACACCTTC
TRBJ2-4,.,TRBV5-1,.,CASSRGSGNIQYF,TGCGCCAGCAGCAGGGGTAGTGGAAACATTCAGTACTTC